The clone carrying this T cell receptor beta chain came up a few times. The antigen remains unidentified. It was with unique molecular identifiers that the TCRbeta library was prepared. MiXCR, applied by TCRdb to the PCR reads, yields one record per CDR3 protein. The table records some 460,000 distinct CDR3 sequences, roughly 17% of them present only once. This record comes from a study of T-cell reconstitution after alpha-beta-depleted transplantation in children. Study-level findings and limits: Several patients had high TCRbeta diversity at day 60; it came from surviving recipient T cells and thymic progenitors. At the one-year point after transplant, T-cell counts and TCRbeta diversity were found to come mostly from T cells that had been newly produced.

The trim removed 0 bases at V and 2 bases at J, leaving 9 bases unmatched. Germline V gene data show CDR1 as LGHDT and CDR2 as YNNKEL (reference sequence). This CDR3 is built from 19 residues. The receptor comes from a boy in the first two years of life who had a stem cell transplant for Wiskott-Aldrich syndrome, so the T cells may come from the graft donor. Material: PBMCs, mostly from graft donor cells, obtained 360 days after TCRalphabeta/CD19-depleted stem cell transplant. V gene TRBV3-1 combines with J gene TRBJ2-3, with TRBD2 matching over 12 bases. CDR3 in DNA: TGTGCCAGCAGCCAAGACGGTCTAGCGGGAGGGCCGAACACAGATACGCAGTATTTT. Translated: CASSQDGLAGGPNTDTQYF.